These 21 T cell receptor beta chains share one sample of origin, sequenced in a study of PD-1 blockade in classical Hodgkin lymphoma. Sequencing used immunoSEQ multiplex PCR; TCRdb keeps in-frame clones, though not all of them. Among approximately 52,000 clones listed, roughly 86% were seen once. Time point specified: cycle 4 day 1 (C4D1), after 6 weeks of nivolumab. Each and every patient relapsed after autologous stem cell transplantation, and patients got differing brentuximab vedotin exposure. The sample here was peripheral blood mononuclear cells (PBMCs), taken before the fourth cycle of nivolumab. These receptors originate from a human donor with classical Hodgkin lymphoma.

V usage is TRBV7-9 and J usage is TRBJ2-5, with TRBD2 matching 7 bases. This CDR3 contains 14 residues. Trimming at V came to 8 bases and at J to 5 bases, leaving 11 bases not matched to a gene. Germline V gene data show CDR1 as SEHNR and CDR2 as FQNEAQ (reference sequence). The CDR3 nucleotides are TGTGCCAGCGGAGCGGGGCTCTCGCGGGAGACCCAGTACTTC. Translating it yields CASGAGLSRETQYF.

The V gene is TRBV6-1, the J gene TRBJ1-2; no firm D call. The length of the CDR3 is 14 residues. V was shortened by 2 bases and J by 0 bases, with 7 bases between the two germline ends. Germline loops: CDR1 MNHNS, CDR2 SASEGT. This CDR3 reads CASSERGSNYGYTF. Here the CDR3 DNA reads TGTGCCAGCAGTGAACGCGGTTCTAACTATGGCTACACCTTC.

The J gene is TRBJ1-1, the V gene TRBV6-1; perhaps TRBD1 as D (6 bases). In germline, CDR1 is MNHNS, CDR2 SASEGT. Between the trimmed V and J ends, which lost 3 bases and 4 bases, there was a span of 15 bases. The CDR3 runs 15 residues. The CDR3 loop is CASSETGGAVTEAFF. CDR3 sequence (DNA): TGTGCCAGCAGTGAGACCGGGGGGGCGGTCACTGAAGCTTTCTTT.

This chain links TRBV10-3 with TRBJ2-7, with D possibly TRBD2 on 5 matching bases. The V and J ends lost 3 bases and 1 base respectively, with 16 bases between them. CDR1 is ENHRY, CDR2 SYGVKD, per germline. This CDR3 spans 16 amino acids. DNA of the CDR3: TGTGCCATCAGTGAAGGTCCCCCGGGGAATTCCTACGAGCAGTACTTC. Residues: CAISEGPPGNSYEQYF.

V and J are TRBV5-1 and TRBJ1-1; TRBD1 matches 7 bases. The CDR3 sequence is 15 residues long. The trim removed 2 bases at V and 0 bases at J, leaving 4 bases unmatched. CDR1 and CDR2 from the germline V gene are SGHRS and YFSETQ. The CDR3 DNA reads as TGCGCCAGCAGCTTTACAGGGGATATGAACACTGAAGCTTTCTTT. Residues: CASSFTGDMNTEAFF.

This clone has just one count. The rearrangement joins TRBV5-1 to TRBJ1-4; D might be TRBD1 (5 bases). The V and J ends lost 4 bases and 12 bases respectively, with 13 bases between them. This CDR3 is 12 amino acids long. Per germline, CDR1 SGHRS and CDR2 YFSETQ. CDR3 loop: CASSPPAGELFF. CDR3 bases: TGCGCCAGCAGCCCTCCGGCGGGGGAACTGTTTTTT.

J is TRBJ2-7 and V is TRBV11-2; the D is unclear. Trimming removed 0 bases at V and 9 bases at J, with 12 bases between. This CDR3 is 13 amino acids long. Germline assignment: CDR1 SGHAT and CDR2 FQNNGV. The DNA for the CDR3 is TGTGCCAGCAGCTTAGATCGAAGTATATGGCAGTACTTC. This codes for CASSLDRSIWQYF.

The chain is built from TRBV7-2 and TRBJ2-7; 8 nucleotides line up with TRBD2. After removal of 4 bases from V and 3 bases from J, the junction contained 8 bases not matched to a gene. This CDR3 contains 15 residues. Per the germline V gene, CDR1 is SGHTA and CDR2 is FQGNSA. The CDR3 region is CASSSSGSSIYEQYF. The DNA of the CDR3 is TGTGCCAGCAGCTCCAGCGGGAGTAGCATCTACGAGCAGTACTTC.

This chain joins TRBV6-1 and TRBJ1-6; tentative D call: TRBD1 (6 bases). The CDR3 contains 16 residues. CDR1 is MNHNS and CDR2 is SASEGT in the germline V gene. Trimming left V 4 bases short and J 1 base short, with 11 bases between. The CDR3 nucleotides are TGTGCCAGCAGTGGAAACAGGGTGTCCTATAATTCACCCCTCCACTTT. Its translation: CASSGNRVSYNSPLHF.

This clone was recorded once. The chain combines TRBV6-4 with TRBJ1-5; TRBD1 aligns across 9 bases. Germline CDR1 is MRHNA and CDR2 is SNTAGT. CDR3 size: 15 residues. V trimming: 6 bases; J trimming: 4 bases; junction bases outside the gene matches: 7. Written as DNA, the CDR3 is TGTGCCAGCAGCCGGACAGGGGATCGTAATCAGCCCCAGCATTTT. Amino acid sequence: CASSRTGDRNQPQHF.

The CDR3 region is CASSPGAFPEAFF. In DNA, the CDR3 is TGCGCCAGCAGCCCAGGGGCTTTCCCTGAAGCTTTCTTT. The chain links TRBV4-1 to TRBJ1-1; possibly TRBD1 for D (6 bases). This CDR3 contains 13 residues. Germline values: CDR1 MGHRA, CDR2 YSYEKL. V was pared by 4 bases and J by 6 bases, with 12 bases between.

This chain links TRBV9 with TRBJ2-2; D gene unclear. CDR3 length: 15 residues. Germline V gene data show CDR1 as SGDLS and CDR2 as YYNGEE. Deletions cut 1 base from V and 1 base from J, with 8 bases between. The CDR3 nucleotides are TGTGCCAGCAGCGTACGGGCGGTGAACACCGGGGAGCTGTTTTTT. Its translation: CASSVRAVNTGELFF. The variable domain in full, with the rest retrieved from reference TRBV9 and TRBJ2-2, is DSGVTQTPKHLITATGQRVTLRCSPRSGDLSVYWYQQSLDQGLQFLIQYYNGEERAKGNILERFSAQQFPDLHSELNLSSLELGDSALYFCASSVRAVNTGELFFGEGSRLTVL.

The gene calls are TRBV10-3 and TRBJ1-2; D remains ambiguous. Germline-derived CDR1 and CDR2 are ENHRY and SYGVKD. Trimming removed 0 bases at V and 3 bases at J, with 8 bases between. The CDR3 length is 14 residues. The CDR3 DNA reads as TGTGCCATCAGTGAGTCTCGCACGTACTATGGCTACACCTTC. It codes for CAISESRTYYGYTF.

The genes are TRBV5-1 and TRBJ1-1; no clear D gene. The ends were cut back, 2 bases at V and 6 bases at J, with 11 bases in the middle. CDR3 length equals 13 residues. Germline CDR1 and CDR2: SGHRS and YFSETQ. CDR3 nucleotide sequence: TGCGCCAGCAGCTTAGGAGGGCGAGCTGAAGCTTTCTTT. It encodes CASSLGGRAEAFF.

The V and J genes are TRBV27 and TRBJ2-7, with D tentatively TRBD1 (5 bases). CDR1 MNHEY and CDR2 SMNVEV come from the germline V gene (reference sequence). The ends were cut back, 2 bases at V and 2 bases at J, with 10 bases in the middle. This CDR3 is 14 amino acids long. The CDR3 here is CASSLGQGAYEQYF. CDR3 coding DNA: TGTGCCAGCAGTTTAGGGCAGGGCGCCTACGAGCAGTACTTC.

The chain uses TRBV25-1 and TRBJ1-5, with D possibly being TRBD1 (6 bases). Trimming took off 3 bases at V and 7 bases at J, with 13 bases between the two ends. This CDR3 spans 14 amino acids. Germline lookup yields CDR1 MGHDK and CDR2 SYGVNS. CDR3 sequence reads: CASSDRAGDQPQHF. The CDR3 nucleotides read TGTGCCAGCAGTGATCGGGCAGGGGACCAGCCCCAGCATTTT.

The chain recombines TRBV15 with TRBJ2-1; tentatively, D is TRBD2 (6 bases). The V and J ends lost 0 bases and 6 bases respectively, with 15 bases between them. The CDR3 extends over 16 amino acids. Germline V gives CDR1 LNHNV, CDR2 YYDKDF (reference sequence). The CDR3 loop is CATSRDWGEQSNEQFF. In DNA, the CDR3 is TGTGCCACCAGCAGAGACTGGGGGGAGCAGTCCAATGAGCAGTTCTTC. The whole variable domain, remainder taken from reference TRBV15 and TRBJ2-1, is DAMVIQNPRYQVTQFGKPVTLSCSQTLNHNVMYWYQQKSSQAPKLLFHYYDKDFNNEADTPDNFQSRRPNTSFCFLDIRSPGLGDTAMYLCATSRDWGEQSNEQFFGPGTRLTVL.

V is TRBV28 and J is TRBJ2-2, with 8 bases lining up with TRBD1. Germline CDR1 and CDR2: MDHEN and SYDVKM. This CDR3 comprises 15 residues. V was clipped by 6 bases and J by 6 bases; unmatched bases: 9. CDR3 bases: TGTGCCAGCAGCCAGCAGGGGGCTGGCGCCGGGGAGCTGTTTTTT. This sequence encodes CASSQQGAGAGELFF. Using reference TRBV28 and TRBJ2-2 for the parts outside the CDR3, the full variable domain is DVKVTQSSRYLVKRTGEKVFLECVQDMDHENMFWYRQDPGLGLRLIYFSYDVKMKEKGDIPEGYSVSREKKERFSLILESASTNQTSMYLCASSQQGAGAGELFFGEGSRLTVL.

CDR3 region: CASSLQPRTSGETQYF. The CDR3 DNA reads as TGTGCCAGCAGTCTGCAACCCCGGACTAGCGGAGAGACCCAGTACTTC. The gene calls are TRBV27 and TRBJ2-5; 10 nucleotides agree with TRBD2. Germline CDR1 and CDR2: MNHEY and SMNVEV (reference sequence). The V and J ends lost 5 bases and 4 bases, in that order; junction bases with no gene match: 10. This CDR3 has 16 amino acids.

The chain has TRBV7-6 and TRBJ2-2, with 7 nucleotides matching TRBD1. This CDR3 contains 14 residues. V trimming: 3 bases; J trimming: 5 bases; junction bases outside the gene matches: 3. Looked up from germline, CDR1 is SGHVS and CDR2 is FNYEAQ. The CDR3 here is CASSLARGTGELFF. The CDR3 nucleotides read TGTGCCAGCAGCTTGGCCAGGGGGACCGGGGAGCTGTTTTTT.

V usage is TRBV2 and J usage is TRBJ2-3; D remains unclear. CDR3 length: 12 amino acids. Germline CDR1 is SNHLY and CDR2 is FYNNEI. The V gene lost 4 bases and the J gene lost 0 bases, with 2 bases spanning the gap. CDR3 protein: CASSGSTDTQYF. For the CDR3, the DNA is TGTGCCAGCAGTGGCAGCACAGATACGCAGTATTTT.